This T cell receptor (beta chain) was sequenced in a study of T-cell memory formation after mild COVID-19. Study conclusions and caveats: CD4+ clones that contracted lay mainly in CM and EM; CD8+ ones lay in EMRA. Day 15 to 85 contractors were CD4/CD8 balanced; later expanders leaned CD4+. That cross-reactive memory joined was suggested by some responding clones appearing in pre-infection memory.

This CDR3 comprises 11 residues. Germline V gene data show CDR1 as SQVTM and CDR2 as ANQGSEA. Constant-segment-primed 5'RACE gave TCR alpha and TCR beta cDNA libraries with sample barcodes and UMIs. TCRdb used MiXCR to reprocess the 5' RACE reads, holding one entry per CDR3 protein. The table includes over 300,000 distinct CDR3 sequences, 20% to 25% detected once. This clonotype came up once. The antigen is not known. The specimen sequenced was PBMCs or a T cell subset sorted from them (not recorded which). This clonotype was obtained from a man between 18 and 35 years old who had mild COVID-19 (a few samples of this study predate the infection). Cell type and time point are not known. The chain has TRBV29-1 and TRBJ2-2, with D unresolved. CDR3 loop: CRVTWTGELFF. CDR3 in DNA: TGCAGAGTTACTTGGACCGGGGAGCTGTTTTTT.